These 16 T cell receptor beta chains came from one sample sequenced in a study of cytomegalovirus exposure and HLA in healthy donors. PCR used 60 Vbeta primers and 13 Jbeta primers. The repertoire was sequenced with immunoSEQ multiplex PCR; TCRdb's copy has only in-frame clones and lacks some. This table has over 95,000 clones, 77% appearing once. The sequencing input was PBMCs. The receptors here all came from a man between 35 and 55 years old in good health and CMV-seropositive.

The genes are TRBV5-4 and TRBJ2-7, with D uncertain. V shed 2 bases and J shed 2 bases, with 5 bases lying between them. The CDR3 covers 12 residues. Germline-derived CDR1 and CDR2 are SGHNT and YYREEE (reference sequence). The chain's CDR3 is CASSFSAYEQYF. The CDR3, as DNA: TGTGCCAGCAGCTTTTCGGCCTACGAGCAGTACTTC. Full variable domain (outside the CDR3, taken from reference TRBV5-4 and TRBJ2-7): ETGVTQSPTHLIKTRGQQVTLRCSSQSGHNTVSWYQQALGQGPQFIFQYYREEENGRGNFPPRFSGLQFPNYSSELNVNALELDDSALYLCASSFSAYEQYFGPGTRLTVT.

The rearrangement links TRBV4-1 to TRBJ2-7; D might be TRBD1 (5 bases). This CDR3 region has 12 residues. Germline V lookup: CDR1 MGHRA, CDR2 YSYEKL. Trimming pared 3 bases from V and 7 bases from J, leaving 10 bases between. The CDR3 loop is CASSQDMGEQYF. The CDR3 region has the DNA TGCGCCAGCAGCCAGGACATGGGTGAGCAGTACTTC.

In this sample, this clone turned up a few times. The rearrangement joins TRBV28 to TRBJ1-4; the D is unclear. Deletions cut 3 bases from V and 5 bases from J, with 7 bases between. CDR3 size: 13 residues. Per the germline V gene, CDR1 is MDHEN and CDR2 is SYDVKM. The CDR3 DNA is TGTGCCAGCAGTTTCCACGGGAATGAAAAACTGTTTTTT. Encoded protein: CASSFHGNEKLFF.

The gene calls are TRBV6-5 and TRBJ2-3, with 7 bases fitting TRBD1. Losses at the gene ends were 6 bases for V and 0 bases for J; bases not matched to a gene: 6. Germline V gene lookup returns CDR1 MNHEY and CDR2 SVGAGI. CDR3 length: 15 amino acids. The CDR3 spells CASRRDRSSTDTQYF. In nucleotides, the CDR3 is TGTGCCAGCAGACGGGACAGATCTAGCACAGATACGCAGTATTTT.

The chain is built from TRBV5-1 and TRBJ1-2; TRBD1 agrees at 8 bases. Trimming at V came to 2 bases and at J to 5 bases, leaving 5 bases not matched to a gene. Germline CDR1 reads SGHRS; CDR2 reads YFSETQ. This CDR3 is 14 amino acids long. The CDR3 bases are TGCGCCAGCAGCTTTGACAGGGGTCCTTATGGCTACACCTTC. It codes for CASSFDRGPYGYTF.

This clone was counted once. DNA of the CDR3: TGTGCCAGCAGCTCGAGCGGGGGGGCGGAGACCCAGTACTTC. It encodes CASSSSGGAETQYF. This chain links TRBV5-4 with TRBJ2-5; TRBD2 aligns across 10 bases. Germline loops: CDR1 SGHNT, CDR2 YYREEE (reference sequence). The CDR3 loop spans 14 amino acids. Germline trimming cut 3 bases from V and 5 bases from J; bases unmatched to any gene: 4. The full variable domain, in which reference TRBV5-4 and TRBJ2-5 provide the parts outside the CDR3, is ETGVTQSPTHLIKTRGQQVTLRCSSQSGHNTVSWYQQALGQGPQFIFQYYREEENGRGNFPPRFSGLQFPNYSSELNVNALELDDSALYLCASSSSGGAETQYFGPGTRLLVL.

This clone was observed a few times. The CDR3: CASSPPGHTQLNTEAFF. For the CDR3, the DNA is TGTGCCAGCAGCCCCCCGGGACATACACAACTGAACACTGAAGCTTTCTTT. The chain uses TRBV28 and TRBJ1-1; weak D call: TRBD1 (6 bases). The CDR3 length is 17 residues. Germline V gene sequence: CDR1 MDHEN, CDR2 SYDVKM. Trimming took off 6 bases at V and 0 bases at J, with 20 bases between the two ends.

V and J are TRBV19 and TRBJ2-2, with TRBD2 matching over 11 bases. Germline values: CDR1 LNHDA, CDR2 SQIVND (reference sequence). V gave up 6 bases and J gave up 2 bases; unmatched junction bases: 2. This CDR3 spans 15 amino acids. For the CDR3, the DNA is TGTGCCAGTAGCCTAGCGGGGGGTAACACCGGGGAGCTGTTTTTT. This encodes CASSLAGGNTGELFF.

The table lists this clone with a few counts. The rearrangement uses TRBV9 and TRBJ1-4, with 7 bases that match TRBD1. Per the germline V gene, CDR1 is SGDLS and CDR2 is YYNGEE. The CDR3 contains 17 residues. Trimming at V came to 3 bases and at J to 7 bases, leaving 15 bases not matched to a gene. The CDR3 DNA reads TGTGCCAGCAGCGGACGACAGGGCCCGGGGTATGGTGAAAAACTGTTTTTT. It translates to CASSGRQGPGYGEKLFF.

The V call is TRBV11-2, the J call TRBJ2-1; the D gene is possibly TRBD2 (5 bases). V gave up 0 bases and J gave up 0 bases, with 9 bases separating them. The CDR3 contains 16 residues. CDR1 is SGHAT and CDR2 is FQNNGV in the germline V gene. CDR3 in DNA: TGTGCCAGCAGCTTAGATCTAGCCAGCTCCTACAATGAGCAGTTCTTC. Translated, it gives CASSLDLASSYNEQFF.

V usage is TRBV27 and J usage is TRBJ1-1, with a tentative D call TRBD1 (5 bases). Trimming removed 3 bases at V and 5 bases at J, with 13 bases between. This CDR3 has 14 residues. The germline CDR1 and CDR2 sequences are MNHEY and SMNVEV (reference sequence). The CDR3 here is CASSFRGYGTEAFF. DNA for the CDR3: TGTGCCAGCAGTTTTCGGGGGTACGGTACTGAAGCTTTCTTT.

The CDR3 is CASSLDQYNEQFF. DNA of the CDR3: TGTGCCAGCAGCTTAGATCAATACAATGAGCAGTTCTTC. The chain couples TRBV7-8 to TRBJ2-1; unclear D gene. Trimming took 1 base from V and 4 from J, leaving 5 bases between them. The CDR3 length is 13 residues. The V gene's germline CDR1 is SGHVS and CDR2 FQNEAQ. The whole variable domain, remainder taken from reference TRBV7-8 and TRBJ2-1, is GAGVSQSPRYKVAKRGQDVALRCDPISGHVSLFWYQQALGQGPEFLTYFQNEAQLDKSGLPSDRFFAERPEGSVSTLKIQRTQQEDSAVYLCASSLDQYNEQFFGPGTRLTVL.

The V call is TRBV7-2, the J call TRBJ2-7, with 7 bases that match TRBD1. CDR3 size: 14 residues. The J segment lost 7 bases and the V segment lost 0 bases, leaving 6 bases of the junction unmatched. Per the germline V gene, CDR1 is SGHTA and CDR2 is FQGNSA. CDR3 protein: CASSLAAGGYEQYF. The CDR3 region has the DNA TGTGCCAGCAGCTTAGCGGCAGGGGGATATGAGCAGTACTTC.

The chain has TRBV7-3 and TRBJ1-6, with a possible D match to TRBD1 (6 bases). V lost 6 bases, J lost 6 bases, and 18 bases lay in between. From germline, CDR1 is SGHTA and CDR2 FQGTGA. This CDR3 is 16 amino acids long. CDR3 bases: TGTGCCAGCAGTTTAGACGGACAGACCGTTAATTCACCCCTCCACTTT. It specifies CASSLDGQTVNSPLHF.

The chain links TRBV5-1 to TRBJ1-4; TRBD1 might be the D (5 bases). CDR3 length equals 15 residues. The germline V and J ends were trimmed by 0 bases and 7 bases, with 13 bases remaining between them. Germline loops: CDR1 SGHRS, CDR2 YFSETQ. CDR3 region: CASSLVSGISEKLFF. DNA of the CDR3: TGCGCCAGCAGCTTGGTTTCAGGGATTAGTGAAAAACTGTTTTTT.

The rearrangement joins TRBV7-2 to TRBJ2-1; D possibly corresponds to TRBD1 (7 bases). This CDR3 has 15 amino acids. V gave up 4 bases and J gave up 2 bases, with 12 bases separating them. Germline CDR1 and CDR2: SGHTA and FQGNSA. The CDR3 DNA reads TGTGCCAGCAGCTGGCGGGACAGCACCTACAATGAGCAGTTCTTC. This encodes CASSWRDSTYNEQFF.